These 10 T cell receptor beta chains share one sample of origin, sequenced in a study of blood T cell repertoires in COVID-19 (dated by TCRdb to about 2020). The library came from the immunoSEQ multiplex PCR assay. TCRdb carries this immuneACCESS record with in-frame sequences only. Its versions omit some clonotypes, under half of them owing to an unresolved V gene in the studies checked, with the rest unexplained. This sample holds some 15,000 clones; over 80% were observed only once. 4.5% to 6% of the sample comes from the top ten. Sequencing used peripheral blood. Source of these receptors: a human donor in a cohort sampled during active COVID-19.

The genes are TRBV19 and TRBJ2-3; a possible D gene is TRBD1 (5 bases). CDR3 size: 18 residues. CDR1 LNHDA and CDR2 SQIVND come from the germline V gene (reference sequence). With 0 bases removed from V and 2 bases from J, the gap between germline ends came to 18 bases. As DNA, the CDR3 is TGTGCCAGTAGTATAGATGCTCAGGACACGTTTCTCACAGATACGCAGTATTTT. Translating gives CASSIDAQDTFLTDTQYF.

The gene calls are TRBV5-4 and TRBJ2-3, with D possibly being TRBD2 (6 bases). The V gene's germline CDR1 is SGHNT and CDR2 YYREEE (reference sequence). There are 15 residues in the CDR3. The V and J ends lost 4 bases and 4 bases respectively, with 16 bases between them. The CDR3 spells CASSGAGDLPDTQYF. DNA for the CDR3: TGTGCCAGCAGCGGAGCCGGGGACTTACCAGATACGCAGTATTTT. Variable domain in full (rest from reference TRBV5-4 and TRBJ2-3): ETGVTQSPTHLIKTRGQQVTLRCSSQSGHNTVSWYQQALGQGPQFIFQYYREEENGRGNFPPRFSGLQFPNYSSELNVNALELDDSALYLCASSGAGDLPDTQYFGPGTRLTVL.

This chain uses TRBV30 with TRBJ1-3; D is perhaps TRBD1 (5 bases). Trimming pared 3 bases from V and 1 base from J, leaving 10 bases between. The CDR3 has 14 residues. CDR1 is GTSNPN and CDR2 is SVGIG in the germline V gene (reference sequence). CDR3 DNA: TGTGCCTGGAGGGGCAGGGAATCTGGAAACACCATATATTTT. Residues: CAWRGRESGNTIYF. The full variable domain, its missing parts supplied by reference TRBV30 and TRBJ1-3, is SQTIHQWPATLVQPVGSPLSLECTVEGTSNPNLYWYRQAAGRGLQLLFYSVGIGQISSEVPQNLSASRPQDRQFILSSKKLLLSDSGFYLCAWRGRESGNTIYFGEGSWLTVV.

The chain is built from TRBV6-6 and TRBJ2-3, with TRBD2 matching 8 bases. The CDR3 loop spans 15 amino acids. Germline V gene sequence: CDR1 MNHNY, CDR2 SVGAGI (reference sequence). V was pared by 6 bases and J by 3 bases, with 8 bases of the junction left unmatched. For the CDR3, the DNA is TGTGCCAGCAGACGCGAGCGGGAGAGGACAGATACGCAGTATTTT. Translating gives CASRRERERTDTQYF.

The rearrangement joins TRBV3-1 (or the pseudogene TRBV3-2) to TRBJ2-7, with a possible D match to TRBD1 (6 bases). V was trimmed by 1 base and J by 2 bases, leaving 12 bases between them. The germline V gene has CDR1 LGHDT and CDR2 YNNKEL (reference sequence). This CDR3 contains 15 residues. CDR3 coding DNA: TGTGCCAGCAGCCAAGGAGGGACACCTCCCTACGAGCAGTACTTC. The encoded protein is CASSQGGTPPYEQYF.

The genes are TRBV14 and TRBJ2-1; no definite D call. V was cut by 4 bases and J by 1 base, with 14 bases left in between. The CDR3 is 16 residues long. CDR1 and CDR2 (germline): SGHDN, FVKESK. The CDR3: CASSPPLARSYNEQFF. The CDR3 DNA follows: TGTGCCAGCAGCCCCCCCCTTGCCAGGTCCTACAATGAGCAGTTCTTC.

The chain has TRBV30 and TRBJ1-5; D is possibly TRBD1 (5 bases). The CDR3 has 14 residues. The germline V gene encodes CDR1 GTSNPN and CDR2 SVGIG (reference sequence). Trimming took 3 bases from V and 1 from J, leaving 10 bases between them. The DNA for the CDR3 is TGTGCCTGGAGATTAAAGGGGAGCAATCAGCCCCAGCATTTT. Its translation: CAWRLKGSNQPQHF.

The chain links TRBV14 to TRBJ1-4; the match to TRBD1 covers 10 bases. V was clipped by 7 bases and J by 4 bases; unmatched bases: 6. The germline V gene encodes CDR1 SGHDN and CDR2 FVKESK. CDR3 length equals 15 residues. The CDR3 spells CASNPTGGINEKLFF. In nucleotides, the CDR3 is TGTGCCAGCAACCCGACAGGGGGCATTAATGAAAAACTGTTTTTT.

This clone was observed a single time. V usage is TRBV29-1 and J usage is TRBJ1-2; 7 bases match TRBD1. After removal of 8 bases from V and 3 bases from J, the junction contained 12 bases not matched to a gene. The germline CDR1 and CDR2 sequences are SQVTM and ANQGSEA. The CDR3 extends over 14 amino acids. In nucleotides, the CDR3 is TGCAGCATTCTAGAAACAGGGGAACACTATGGCTACACCTTC. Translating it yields CSILETGEHYGYTF.

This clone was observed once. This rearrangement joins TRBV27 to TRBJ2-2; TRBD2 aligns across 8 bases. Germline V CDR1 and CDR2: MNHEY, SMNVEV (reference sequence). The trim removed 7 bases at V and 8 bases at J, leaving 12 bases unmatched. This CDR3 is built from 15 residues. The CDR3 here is CASTAAGAESGELFF. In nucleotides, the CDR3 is TGTGCCAGCACCGCAGCGGGGGCAGAATCTGGGGAGCTGTTTTTT.